The 9 T cell receptor beta chains given below trace back to one sample, sequenced in a study of graft-versus-host responses after intestinal transplantation. Repertoires were generated with immunoSEQ multiplex PCR, while TCRdb's copy carries only in-frame clones and drops some. The profile covers around 5,200 clones, with 69% appearing a single time and approximately 30% taken by the ten largest. Intraepithelial and lamina propria lymphocytes were released after the graft tissue was processed. The source was ileum tissue, collected roughly 290 days after intestinal transplant. These TCRs come from a human patient who received an intestinal transplant, so some T cells may come from the graft donor.

The DNA of the CDR3 is TGCGCCAGCAGCTTGGTGGGACAGGGAGCCTACGAGCAGTACTTC. This encodes CASSLVGQGAYEQYF. V and J are TRBV5-1 and TRBJ2-7, with 9 bases that match TRBD1. V shed 0 bases, J shed 2 bases, and the junction held 3 bases outside the gene matches. The CDR3 is made up of 15 amino acids. Germline V gene data show CDR1 as SGHRS and CDR2 as YFSETQ.

V is TRBV2 and J is TRBJ2-7; D uncertain. Trimming pared 3 bases from V and 3 bases from J, leaving 0 bases between. Germline assignment: CDR1 SNHLY and CDR2 FYNNEI. The CDR3 covers 10 residues. The CDR3 DNA sequence: TGTGCCAGCAGTGACTACGAGCAGTACTTC. Its protein product is CASSDYEQYF.

The chain recombines TRBV7-6 with TRBJ1-5, with D uncertain. Trimming took 1 base from V and 0 from J, leaving 4 bases between them. The CDR3 loop spans 14 amino acids. Germline lookup yields CDR1 SGHVS and CDR2 FNYEAQ. The DNA for the CDR3 is TGTGCCAGCAGCTTAGACAGTAGCAATCAGCCCCAGCATTTT. Translated: CASSLDSSNQPQHF.

J is TRBJ1-1 and V is TRBV27; tentatively, D is TRBD1 (5 bases). The germline V and J ends were trimmed by 2 bases and 1 base, with 5 bases remaining between them. The CDR3 consists of 13 residues. CDR1 and CDR2 (germline): MNHEY, SMNVEV (reference sequence). The CDR3 region has the DNA TGTGCCAGCAGTTTAGGGGCGAACACTGAAGCTTTCTTT. Protein: CASSLGANTEAFF.

The chain combines TRBV27 with TRBJ1-5; D is unresolved. V dropped 6 bases and J dropped 3 bases, with 9 bases sitting between them. CDR1 and CDR2 from the germline V gene are MNHEY and SMNVEV (reference sequence). The CDR3 length is 13 residues. The CDR3 sequence: CASSPIPNQPQHF. CDR3 coding DNA: TGTGCCAGCAGCCCAATCCCCAATCAGCCCCAGCATTTT.

The V gene is TRBV6-5, the J gene TRBJ1-2; the match to TRBD1 covers 9 bases. The CDR3 contains 12 residues. With V trimmed by 7 bases and J by 8 bases, 5 bases remained unmatched. Germline loops: CDR1 MNHEY, CDR2 SVGAGI. For the CDR3, the DNA is TGTGCCAGCACCCGGACAGGGGAGGGCTACACCTTC. It codes for CASTRTGEGYTF.

V gene TRBV9 combines with J gene TRBJ2-7, with 8 bases lining up with TRBD1. CDR3 length: 15 amino acids. Germline trimming cut 2 bases from V and 5 bases from J; bases unmatched to any gene: 9. Per the germline V gene, CDR1 is SGDLS and CDR2 is YYNGEE. The CDR3 sequence is CASSVGQGGFDEQYF. In DNA form, the CDR3 reads TGTGCCAGCAGCGTTGGACAGGGAGGCTTCGACGAGCAGTACTTC.

The chain combines TRBV5-6 with TRBJ2-5; 9 bases line up with TRBD1. Trimming cost V 3 bases and J 0 bases; bases outside gene matches: 6. Germline CDR1 SGHDT, CDR2 YYEEEE. The CDR3 loop spans 16 amino acids. The CDR3 DNA sequence: TGTGCCAGCAGCTCACGGGGACAGGGATACCAAGAGACCCAGTACTTC. Translating gives CASSSRGQGYQETQYF.

This clone was detected only a few times. The genes are TRBV7-4 and TRBJ1-2, with a possible D match to TRBD1 (6 bases). CDR1 and CDR2 (germline): SGHVT, SQSDAQ. The CDR3 has 14 residues. V shed 4 bases and J shed 2 bases, with 11 bases lying between them. The chain's CDR3 is CASSSGQMNYGYTF. CDR3 sequence (DNA): TGTGCCAGCAGCTCCGGACAGATGAACTATGGCTACACCTTC. Complete variable domain (other parts from reference TRBV7-4 and TRBJ1-2): GAGVSQSPRYKVAKRGRDVALRCDSISGHVTLYWYRQTLGQGSEVLTYSQSDAQRDKSGRPSGRFSAERPERSVSTLKIQRTEQGDSAVYLCASSSGQMNYGYTFGSGTRLTVV.